This entry is about one T cell receptor beta chain. This clonotype has more than one count but fewer than ten. It has no known antigen specificity. Base qualities are not provided; no much larger clone lies one nucleotide away. The germline V gene (reference sequence) gives CDR1 as DFQATT and CDR2 as SNEGSKA. The junction carries 4 bases between V and J, which are trimmed by 0 bases and 5 bases respectively. Including the terminal cysteine and phenylalanine, the CDR3 comprises 11 residues. Left in the record is the CDR3 DNA by itself, 33 bases read in frame from the first base. This entry belongs to a study of blood T cells in healthy people across ages (dated by TCRdb to about 2015). For context, the study as a whole: Template switching captured roughly one uniquely barcoded TCR beta cDNA molecule per two T cells in model experiments. To track age-related changes in TCR beta repertoire diversity, the study relied on deep sequencing normalized with unique cDNA molecular identifiers. The donors were divided into four age groups: young (average roughly 15 years), middle-aged (around 41), aged (under 70) and long-lived (around 80). To avoid experimental bias, donors of different ages were randomly spread across the sequencing lanes. Using the same blood draw, the study looked at two additional independent replicas of 1 million unique cDNA reads for two donors, one aged 18 to 30 and the other aged 80 or older.

Library construction relied on 5' RACE. The sample was run on an Illumina HiSeq 2500. A second PCR of about 6 to 11 cycles was run with a J-beta primer mix and a sample-barcoded 5' primer. Each TCR beta cDNA molecule received a unique molecular identifier from a template-switch 5' adaptor carrying 12 random nucleotides. At least 2.5 million CDR3-containing paired-end reads were obtained from each sample. The Mint cDNA synthesis kit, primed by a TRBC-specific oligonucleotide, was used to synthesize first-strand cDNA from all RNA. Following uracil-DNA glycosylase treatment, a first 18-cycle PCR with universal primers M1SS and BC2_uni_R was performed on all cDNA. As for the original processing: For normalization, 1 million high-quality reads were randomly selected from each sample, with every read carrying a distinct molecular identifier. Reads with shared molecular identifiers were discarded instead of being binned into consensus sequences. MiTCR, with a Q25 quality threshold and the strictest error-elimination algorithm, was used for CDR3 identification, clonotype clustering and error correction. A nonparametric unseen species model with Euler transformation was used to estimate lower-bound total TCR beta diversity. TCRdb passed the public sequencing reads through fastp at Q25 and MiXCR, retaining productive beta sequences. Identical CDR3 proteins give one entry, which carries the most common genes and DNA. The V and J calls follow TCRdb's processing rather than the paper's. This sample comprises around 970,000 distinct CDR3 sequences, just over 50% of them detected only once. Jointly, the top ten make up over 20% of the sample.

The full study reports these points: As age increased, observed TCR beta diversity per million T cells dropped in a roughly linear way, and a significant reduction was already evident by age roughly 36. Bulk unsorted PBMC profiling prevented conclusive comparison of naive and antigen-experienced compartments. The percentage of naive T cells measured by flow cytometry correlated strongly with observed TCR beta diversity. Total diversity estimates from one million sequenced T cells were considered lower bounds and underestimates. Because donor CMV infection status was unknown, age-related changes in expanded clonotypes were potentially confounded. Compared with the aged group, more naive CD4+ T cells, fewer expanded clones and increased TCR diversity were shown by the long-lived group, suggesting age selection.

Systemically healthy Caucasian individuals from Russia, 35 to 50 in total and aged roughly 6 to 100 years, were included as donors. Each donor gave roughly 9 milliliters of peripheral blood, drawn into EDTA-treated Vacutainer tubes. Ficoll-Paque density-gradient centrifugation was used to isolate PBMCs, with at least 6.5 million per sample. Trizol reagent was used to extract total RNA from PBMCs, with at least 6 micrograms per sample. Naive CD45RAhigh/CD27high T cell percentages were measured by flow cytometry on a PBMC aliquot from every donor. Sequenced material: blood. The sequence was obtained from an older woman in good health. Recombination connected TRBV20-1 to TRBJ2-5; the D gene is not confidently resolved. The CDR3 here reads CSARDSETQYF. The DNA reads TGCAGTGCTAGAGACTCGGAGACCCAGTACTTC.